These T cell receptor beta chains were read from a single sample in a study of early T cells in non-severe SARS-CoV-2 infection. Using its own MiXCR run on the 5' RACE reads, TCRdb lists one record per CDR3 protein. The sample has about 76,000 distinct CDR3 sequences, around 11% seen once. Sequencing was done on a sample of whole blood. The receptor source for this set is an adult who was a healthcare worker with PCR-confirmed SARS-CoV-2 infection or an uninfected control (not recorded which). CDR3s include the opening cysteine and the closing phenylalanine or tryptophan. D genes are given only for firm matches. Not every row has a clone size; where given, it reads once, few, many or a size class.

j_call	v_call	clone_size	d_call	cdr3_aa	cdr3_nt
TRBJ2-1	TRBV11-2	few	.	CASSLGLNEQFF	TGTGCCAGCAGCCTGGGTCTCAATGAGCAGTTCTTC
TRBJ1-1	TRBV5-1	few	.	CASTWGGWGTEAFF	TGCGCCAGCACCTGGGGAGGGTGGGGCACTGAAGCTTTCTTT
TRBJ2-3	TRBV3-1	few	TRBD2	CASSQESGGALAPDTQYF	TGTGCCAGCAGCCAAGAGAGCGGGGGGGCGCTGGCTCCAGATACGCAGTATTTT
TRBJ1-2	TRBV11-2	.	TRBD1	CASSPETGLNNYGYTF	TGTGCCAGCAGCCCCGAGACAGGGTTGAACAACTATGGCTACACCTTC
TRBJ2-3	TRBV19	.	.	CASSPRTARTDTQYF	TGTGCCAGTAGTCCTCGGACAGCAAGAACAGATACGCAGTATTTT
TRBJ2-5	TRBV20-1	.	TRBD2	CSAPPGTSGGTQYF	TGCAGTGCTCCACCCGGGACTAGCGGGGGGACCCAGTACTTC
TRBJ2-2	TRBV12-3/TRBV12-4	.	.	CASSPDLTGELFF	TGTGCCAGCAGTCCAGATCTAACAGGGGAGCTGTTTTTT
TRBJ2-1	TRBV6-5	few	.	CASSPSSGVPYNEQFF	TGTGCCAGCAGTCCCAGCTCGGGGGTTCCCTACAATGAGCAGTTCTTC
TRBJ2-7	TRBV4-2	many	TRBD1	CASSLTQGAVNHEQYF	TGTGCCAGCAGCCTGACGCAGGGGGCGGTTAACCACGAGCAGTACTTC
TRBJ2-5	TRBV7-9	few	TRBD2	CASSLPTSKETQYF	TGTGCCAGCAGCCTCCCGACTAGCAAAGAGACCCAGTACTTC
TRBJ2-7	TRBV5-1	many	.	CASSSGAYEQYF	TGCGCCAGCAGCTCGGGGGCCTACGAGCAGTACTTC
TRBJ2-1	TRBV27	.	TRBD2	CASSSGTSSYNEQFF	TGTGCCAGCAGTTCAGGGACTAGCTCCTACAATGAGCAGTTCTTC
TRBJ1-2	TRBV10-1	few	.	CASRPHRGYTF	TGCGCCAGCAGACCCCATCGAGGCTACACCTTC
TRBJ2-1	TRBV7-9	few	.	CASSLGGEQFF	TGTGCCAGCAGCTTAGGTGGTGAGCAGTTCTTC
TRBJ2-7	TRBV20-1	many	.	CSASRGRGGYEQYF	TGCAGTGCTAGTCGGGGCAGGGGGGGCTACGAGCAGTACTTC
TRBJ2-2	TRBV20-1	.	.	CSAKGSGTGELFF	TGCAGTGCTAAGGGTAGCGGCACCGGGGAGCTGTTTTTT
TRBJ2-3	TRBV24-1	many	.	CATSDLHEGGGTDTQYF	TGTGCCACCAGTGATTTGCACGAGGGAGGTGGGACAGATACGCAGTATTTT
TRBJ2-1	TRBV7-2	few	.	CASSLLGGQFF	TGTGCCAGCAGCTTACTCGGGGGGCAGTTCTTC
TRBJ1-4	TRBV7-9	many	.	CASSLYGGPTNEKLFF	TGTGCCAGCAGCTTATACGGGGGACCAACTAATGAAAAACTGTTTTTT
TRBJ1-5	TRBV2	few	.	CASSSFAASNQPQHF	TGTGCCAGCAGCTCATTCGCAGCAAGCAATCAGCCCCAGCATTTT
TRBJ2-2	TRBV28	few	.	CASSSRVVLGGELFF	TGTGCCAGCAGTTCCCGGGTAGTGTTAGGCGGGGAGCTGTTTTTT
TRBJ2-2	TRBV7-8	.	.	CASSLRPGLLTGELFF	TGTGCCAGCAGCCTCCGACCGGGACTTCTCACCGGGGAGCTGTTTTTT
TRBJ2-4	TRBV20-1	.	.	CSARDLGSKNIQYF	TGCAGTGCTAGAGATCTCGGCAGTAAAAACATTCAGTACTTC
TRBJ2-2	TRBV12-3/TRBV12-4	few	TRBD1	CASSPIGQGAAGELFF	TGTGCCAGCAGTCCGATAGGACAGGGGGCTGCCGGGGAGCTGTTTTTT
TRBJ1-2	TRBV5-1	few	.	CASSNRAENYGYTF	TGCGCCAGCAGCAACAGGGCCGAGAACTATGGCTACACCTTC
TRBJ2-3	TRBV20-1	many	.	CSVNPWDSNRGQYF	TGCAGTGTTAATCCCTGGGACTCCAACCGGGGGCAGTATTTT
TRBJ1-5	TRBV5-1	.	.	CASSLGPGINQPQHF	TGCGCCAGCAGCTTGGGGCCAGGGATCAATCAGCCCCAGCATTTT
TRBJ1-1	TRBV5-1	many	.	CASSWAGPMNTEAFF	TGCGCCAGCAGCTGGGCCGGTCCGATGAACACTGAAGCTTTCTTT
TRBJ2-2	TRBV18	many	.	CASSPGARSTGELFF	TGTGCCAGCTCACCAGGGGCCAGGTCCACCGGGGAGCTGTTTTTT
TRBJ1-5	TRBV30	few	.	CAWSVGEASQPQHF	TGTGCCTGGAGTGTAGGGGAGGCCAGTCAGCCCCAGCATTTT
TRBJ1-1	TRBV18	few	TRBD1	CASSSSGTGYTEAFF	TGTGCCAGCTCATCCTCCGGGACAGGGTACACTGAAGCTTTCTTT
TRBJ1-2	TRBV9	many	.	CASSVGDTAYGYTF	TGTGCCAGCAGCGTAGGCGACACGGCCTATGGCTACACCTTC
TRBJ1-1	TRBV15	.	.	CATSRALDSLNTEAFF	TGTGCCACCAGCAGAGCGCTAGACAGCTTGAACACTGAAGCTTTCTTT
TRBJ2-3	TRBV5-6	few	.	CASSLDGGTDTQYF	TGTGCCAGCAGCTTGGACGGCGGCACAGATACGCAGTATTTT
TRBJ1-5	TRBV18	many	.	CASSPMRGEEPQHF	TGTGCCAGCTCACCGATGAGGGGGGAAGAGCCCCAGCATTTT